This is a list of T cell receptor beta chains from one sample in a study of blood T cell repertoires in COVID-19. Generated by immunoSEQ multiplex PCR, the TCRdb table keeps only in-frame clones and is missing some. The table has about 120,000 clones, roughly nine tenths seen once. Sequencing was performed on peripheral blood. The origin of the receptors is a human donor with active COVID-19. The donor label of this sample is uncertain. Both conserved end residues are part of each CDR3. The D gene is left open where the match is weak. Clone size, where shown, is once, few, many, or a class for clones that have expanded.

abundance | d_gene | j_gene | v_gene | CDR3aa | CDR3nt
- | - | TRBJ1-5 | TRBV7-6 | CASSLLGGNQPQHF | TGTGCCAGCAGCTTATTAGGAGGCAATCAGCCCCAGCATTTT
few | - | TRBJ1-4 | TRBV20-1 | CSASNLQRATTNEKLFF | TGCAGTGCTAGTAACCTTCAGAGGGCTACAACTAATGAAAAACTGTTTTTT
- | - | TRBJ1-1 | TRBV5-4 | CASSLGGNTEAFF | TGTGCCAGCAGCTTGGGAGGGAACACTGAAGCTTTCTTT
- | - | TRBJ1-2 | TRBV7-8 | CASSLADAGRPYGYTF | TGTGCCAGCAGCTTAGCGGACGCAGGGAGGCCCTATGGCTACACCTTC
- | TRBD2 | TRBJ2-1 | TRBV19 | CASSPTSGGVFEQFF | TGTGCCAGTAGTCCGACCAGCGGGGGGGTCTTTGAGCAGTTCTTC
few | TRBD1 | TRBJ1-5 | TRBV30 | CAWSIGTGENQPQHF | TGTGCCTGGAGTATCGGGACAGGGGAGAATCAGCCCCAGCATTTT
once | - | TRBJ1-1 | TRBV5-6 | CASTEGGEAFF | TGTGCCAGCACCGAAGGGGGAGAAGCTTTCTTT
- | TRBD1 | TRBJ1-2 | TRBV5-6 | CASSYRGLSYGYTF | TGTGCCAGCAGCTACAGGGGGTTGAGCTATGGCTACACCTTC
- | - | TRBJ2-5 | TRBV13 | CASSSTPSLAQETQYF | TGTGCCAGCAGCTCCACCCCCTCGCTAGCCCAAGAGACCCAGTACTTC
- | - | TRBJ1-2 | TRBV6-5 | CASSSNRASYGYTF | TGTGCCAGCAGTTCAAACAGGGCTTCGTATGGCTACACCTTC
- | TRBD1 | TRBJ1-6 | TRBV20-1 | CSASVGTGYNSPLHF | TGCAGTGCTAGTGTCGGGACAGGATATAATTCACCCCTCCACTTT
- | TRBD2 | TRBJ2-2 | TRBV5-4 | CASSAMTSGGVNTGELFF | TGTGCCAGCAGCGCCATGACTAGCGGGGGGGTTAACACCGGGGAGCTGTTTTTT
- | - | TRBJ2-2 | TRBV19 | CASSKTGLMNTGELFF | TGTGCCAGTAGTAAGACGGGACTGATGAACACCGGGGAGCTGTTTTTT